This TCR beta chain appears in the sequencing data of a study of shared T cell receptors in the human thymus. This clone appeared a few times. The CDR3 is 15 residues long. The germline V gene encodes CDR1 MNHNY and CDR2 SVGAGI (reference sequence). V was trimmed by 6 bases and J by 6 bases, leaving 18 bases between them. Sequencing was performed with immunoSEQ multiplex PCR; in TCRdb, only in-frame clones are kept and a portion is missing. The sample has roughly 560,000 clones, about 80% seen once. The same sample was also studied in work on human thymus T cells. That report notes: In corrective heart surgery, resections were taken, and these provided the thymus tissue. In thymic and blood repertoires alike, V and J usage looked biased. Thymic repertoires of unrelated individuals were reported in related research to overlap highly.

Sequencing was done on a sample of thymocytes. The origin of this receptor is a boy under two years old with a congenital heart defect. The rearrangement links TRBV6-6 to TRBJ1-5, with D possibly matching TRBD1 (5 bases). CDR3 sequence (DNA): TGTGCCAGCAGCCTACTTGGGGGGAGGGGTCAGCCCCAGCATTTT. This gives the protein CASSLLGGRGQPQHF.